This is a list of T cell receptor beta chains from one sample in a study of TIL therapy for anti-PD-1-resistant metastatic lung cancer. Assay: immunoSEQ multiplex PCR; the TCRdb copy retains only in-frame clones and omits some. The table shows 50,000 to 70,000 clones, with 70% to 90% occurring only once. The sample here was blood, taken at baseline. The source of these receptors is a person aged 25 to 85 with non-small cell lung cancer. Each CDR3 is given with its conserved first and last residue. The order of the fields is clone size, V gene, D gene, J gene, CDR3 DNA, CDR3 protein. The D gene is left open where the match is weak. Expanded clones get a size class; other rows say once, few or many, or leave the size out.

>-|TRBV7-8|-|TRBJ1-1
TGTGCCAGCAGCTTCGAGGGAAGTCAACCGGGTGTAGCTTTCTTT
CASSFEGSQPGVAFF
>-|TRBV7-9|TRBD2|TRBJ2-1
TGTGCCAGCAGCTCCCCCTTTGGGGGAGGGCCTGGTGAGCAGTTCTTC
CASSSPFGGGPGEQFF
>-|TRBV24-1|TRBD1|TRBJ2-6
TGTGCCACCAGTGATGTACAGGGGTATGGGGCCAACGTCCTGACTTTC
CATSDVQGYGANVLTF
>-|TRBV5-1|TRBD1|TRBJ1-1
TGCGCCAGCAGGTCCGGGACAGGGGCGATGGAGAGTGAAGCTTTCTTT
CASRSGTGAMESEAFF
>few|TRBV28|TRBD1|TRBJ1-2
TGTGCCAGCAGGAGAACCGGACAGGGGGACAACTATGGCTACACCTTC
CASRRTGQGDNYGYTF
>-|TRBV27|TRBD1|TRBJ1-1
TGTGCCAGCAAAACAGGGGGCACTGAAGCTTTCTTT
CASKTGGTEAFF
>-|TRBV5-4|-|TRBJ1-3
TGTGCCAGCAGCTGGGGACTCGATGGAAACACCATATATTTT
CASSWGLDGNTIYF
>once|TRBV7-3|-|TRBJ2-5
TGTGCCAGCAGCCCGGGGGGCCCAGAGACCCAGTACTTC
CASSPGGPETQYF
>-|TRBV28|TRBD1|TRBJ2-7
TGTGCCAGCAGTTTAGCACGGACAGGGGGGGGCTACGAGCAGTACTTC
CASSLARTGGGYEQYF
>few|TRBV4-1|-|TRBJ1-5
TGCGCCAGCAGCCGATCGGGCCTTCCCAATCAGCCCCAGCATTTT
CASSRSGLPNQPQHF
>few|TRBV27|TRBD1|TRBJ2-5
TGTGCCAGCAGTGGGGGACAGGGGATTGGGGAGACCCAGTACTTC
CASSGGQGIGETQYF
>-|TRBV18|-|TRBJ1-4
TGTGCCAGCTCCGGAGGGCCTAATGAAAAACTGTTTTTT
CASSGGPNEKLFF
>-|TRBV11-2|-|TRBJ2-3
TGTGCCAGCAGCTTGATACTAGTGGGCACAGATACGCAGTATTTT
CASSLILVGTDTQYF
>-|TRBV7-2|-|TRBJ2-7
TGTGCCAGCAGCTTCTCGTCTCCGGCCGAGCAGTACTTC
CASSFSSPAEQYF
>-|TRBV7-9|TRBD2|TRBJ2-1
TGTGCCAGCAGCTCGAATCGGGGGGTTTACAATGAGCAGTTCTTC
CASSSNRGVYNEQFF
>-|TRBV6-6|-|TRBJ2-7
TGTGCCAGCAGTTTAGCGGACGAGCAGTACTTC
CASSLADEQYF
>few|TRBV6-2/TRBV6-3|TRBD1|TRBJ2-1
TGTGCCAGCAGTCGGAACCCGGGACAGGGCGCGGATGAGCAGTTCTTC
CASSRNPGQGADEQFF